This entry lists 8 T cell receptor beta chains sequenced from one sample in a study of cytomegalovirus exposure and HLA in healthy donors. The data were produced by immunoSEQ multiplex PCR, yet TCRdb's version contains in-frame clones alone and is incomplete. The repertoire holds some 170,000 clones, with around four fifths as singletons. The sequenced material came from PBMCs. These receptors were obtained from a man in his thirties or forties in good health and CMV-seropositive.

The chain is built from TRBV9 and TRBJ1-4, with TRBD1 matching over 7 bases. Germline CDR1 SGDLS, CDR2 YYNGEE. The CDR3 consists of 15 residues. V was clipped by 2 bases and J by 4 bases; unmatched bases: 5. The CDR3 DNA follows: TGTGCCAGCAGCGTGAGGGACAGAAATAATGAAAAACTGTTTTTT. It encodes CASSVRDRNNEKLFF. Based on the CDR3 plus reference TRBV9 and TRBJ1-4, the full variable domain is DSGVTQTPKHLITATGQRVTLRCSPRSGDLSVYWYQQSLDQGLQFLIQYYNGEERAKGNILERFSAQQFPDLHSELNLSSLELGDSALYFCASSVRDRNNEKLFFGSGTQLSVL.

V is TRBV5-4 and J is TRBJ2-4; D perhaps matches TRBD1 (5 bases). The V end was cut by 5 bases, the J end by 2 bases, with 11 bases between. CDR1 is SGHNT, CDR2 YYREEE, per germline (reference sequence). The CDR3 runs to 14 residues. CDR3 amino acids: CASSPSGTKNIQYF. The CDR3 nucleotides read TGTGCCAGCAGTCCCTCAGGGACCAAAAACATTCAGTACTTC.

This chain connects TRBV5-1 to TRBJ1-5; 8 bases match TRBD1. V lost 4 bases, J lost 1 base, and 7 bases stayed unmatched. The CDR3 sequence is 16 residues long. Germline loops: CDR1 SGHRS, CDR2 YFSETQ. Here the CDR3 reads CASSTPHRGSNQPQHF. The CDR3 DNA reads TGCGCCAGCAGCACACCTCACAGGGGGAGCAATCAGCCCCAGCATTTT.

CDR3 amino acids: CASSLGQNTQYF. For the CDR3, the DNA is TGTGCCAGCAGCTTGGGGCAAAATACGCAGTATTTT. V and J are TRBV11-3 and TRBJ2-3; a possible D gene is TRBD1 (5 bases). CDR1 is SGHNT and CDR2 is YENEEA in the germline V gene. This CDR3 has 12 residues. V dropped 3 bases and J dropped 7 bases, with 8 bases sitting between them. Variable domain in full (rest from reference TRBV11-3 and TRBJ2-3): EAGVVQSPRYKIIEKKQPVAFWCNPISGHNTLYWYLQNLGQGPELLIRYENEEAVDDSQLPKDRFSAERLKGVDSTLKIQPAELGDSAVYLCASSLGQNTQYFGPGTRLTVL.

V usage is TRBV18 and J usage is TRBJ1-3, with D unclear. CDR3 length: 12 residues. Germline V gene lookup returns CDR1 KGHSH and CDR2 LQKENI. Trimming took off 1 base at V and 8 bases at J, with 6 bases between the two ends. CDR3 bases: TGTGCCAGCTCACCACGAGGGTACACCATATATTTT. Encoded protein: CASSPRGYTIYF.

The table lists this clone with a count of one. The chain has TRBV18 and TRBJ1-2; 7 nucleotides match TRBD1. Looked up from germline, CDR1 is KGHSH and CDR2 is LQKENI. The trim removed 1 base at V and 6 bases at J, leaving 5 bases unmatched. This CDR3 spans 14 amino acids. The CDR3 loop reads CASSPQGAQDGYTF. The CDR3, as DNA: TGTGCCAGCTCACCACAGGGGGCGCAAGATGGCTACACCTTC.

This chain connects TRBV7-2 to TRBJ2-7, with 12 bases matching TRBD2. Trimming removed 3 bases from V and 7 bases from J; junction bases left unmatched: 4. CDR1 is SGHTA, CDR2 FQGNSA, per germline. CDR3 length: 14 residues. The CDR3 DNA reads TGTGCCAGCAGCTTGCTAGCGGGGGGGCGGGAGCAGTACTTC. This gives the protein CASSLLAGGREQYF. The full variable domain, rest sourced from reference TRBV7-2 and TRBJ2-7, is GAGVSQSPSNKVTEKGKDVELRCDPISGHTALYWYRQSLGQGLEFLIYFQGNSAPDKSGLPSDRFSAERTGGSVSTLTIQRTQQEDSAVYLCASSLLAGGREQYFGPGTRLTVT.

V is TRBV7-9 and J is TRBJ1-5, with D possibly matching TRBD1 (6 bases). CDR3 length: 17 amino acids. V lost 1 base and J lost 0, with 13 bases in between. Germline V gene lookup returns CDR1 SEHNR and CDR2 FQNEAQ (reference sequence). This chain's CDR3 is CASSLGDIRDSNQPQHF. The CDR3 DNA is TGTGCCAGCAGCTTAGGGGACATCAGAGATAGCAATCAGCCCCAGCATTTT.